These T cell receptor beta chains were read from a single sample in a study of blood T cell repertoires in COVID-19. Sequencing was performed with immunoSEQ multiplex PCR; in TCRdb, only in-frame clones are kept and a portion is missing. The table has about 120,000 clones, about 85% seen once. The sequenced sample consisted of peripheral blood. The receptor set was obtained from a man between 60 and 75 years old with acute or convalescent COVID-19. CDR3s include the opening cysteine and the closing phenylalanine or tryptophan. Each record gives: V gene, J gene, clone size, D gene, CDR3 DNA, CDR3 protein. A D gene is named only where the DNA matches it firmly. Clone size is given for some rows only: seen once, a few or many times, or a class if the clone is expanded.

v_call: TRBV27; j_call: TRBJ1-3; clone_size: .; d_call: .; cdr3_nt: TGTGCCAGCAGTTCAGGGGCCGGAAACACCATATATTTT; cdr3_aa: CASSSGAGNTIYF
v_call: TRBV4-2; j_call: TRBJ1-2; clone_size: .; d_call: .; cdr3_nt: TGTGCCAGCAGCCAAGGAAAACGAGACGCAGGGTTCAACTATGGCTACACCTTC; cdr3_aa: CASSQGKRDAGFNYGYTF
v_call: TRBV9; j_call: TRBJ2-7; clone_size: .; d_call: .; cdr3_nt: TGTGCCAGCAGCGCCTTACTAGGAGCAACGACCTACGAGCAGTACTTC; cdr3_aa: CASSALLGATTYEQYF
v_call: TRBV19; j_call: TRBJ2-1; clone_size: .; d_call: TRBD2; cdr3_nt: TGTGCCAGTAGTACACTAGCGGGAGGGTACAATGAGCAGTTCTTC; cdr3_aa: CASSTLAGGYNEQFF
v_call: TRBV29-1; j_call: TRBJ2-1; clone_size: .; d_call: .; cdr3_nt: TGCAGCGTACGGGACAAGCATTACAATGAGCAGTTCTTC; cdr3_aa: CSVRDKHYNEQFF
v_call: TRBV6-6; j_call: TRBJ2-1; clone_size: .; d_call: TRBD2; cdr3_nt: TGTGCCAGCGGATCCGGGGGGAGCTACAATGAGCAGTTCTTC; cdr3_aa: CASGSGGSYNEQFF
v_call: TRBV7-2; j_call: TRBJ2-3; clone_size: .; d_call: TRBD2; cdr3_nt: TGTGCCAGCAGCCCAAATAGCGGGAGGGACGGTACGCAGTATTTT; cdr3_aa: CASSPNSGRDGTQYF
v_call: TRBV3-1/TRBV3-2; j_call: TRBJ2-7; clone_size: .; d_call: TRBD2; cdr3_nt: TGTGCCAGCAGCCAAGCTATCGGGCCGCCAACTAGCGGACACTACGAGCAGTACTTC; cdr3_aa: CASSQAIGPPTSGHYEQYF
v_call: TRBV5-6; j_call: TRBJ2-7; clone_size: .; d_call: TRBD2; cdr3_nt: TGTGCCAGCAGTTTAGGACTAGCGGGAGAGGGACCCTACGAGCAGTACTTC; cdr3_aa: CASSLGLAGEGPYEQYF
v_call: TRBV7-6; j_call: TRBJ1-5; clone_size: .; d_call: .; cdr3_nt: TGTGCCAGCAGTCGCCTGACGGGAGATCAGCCCCAGCATTTT; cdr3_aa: CASSRLTGDQPQHF
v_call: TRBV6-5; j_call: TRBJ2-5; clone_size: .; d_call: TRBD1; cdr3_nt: TGTGCCAGTCAACGGGCAGGGGGATTGGAGACCCAGTACTTC; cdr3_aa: CASQRAGGLETQYF
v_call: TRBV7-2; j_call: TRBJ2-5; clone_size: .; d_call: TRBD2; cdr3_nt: TGTGCCAGCAGCCCCCGGGGGCTAGCGGGAGTTGAGACCCAGTACTTC; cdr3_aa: CASSPRGLAGVETQYF
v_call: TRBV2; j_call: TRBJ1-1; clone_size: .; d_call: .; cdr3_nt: TGTGCCAGCAGTACTACCCGGGACACGAACACTGAAGCTTTCTTT; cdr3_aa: CASSTTRDTNTEAFF
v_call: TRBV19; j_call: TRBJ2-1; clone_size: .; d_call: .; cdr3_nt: TGTGCCAGTAGTTCTGTGGGAGGTGGGAATGAGCAGTTCTTC; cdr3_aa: CASSSVGGGNEQFF
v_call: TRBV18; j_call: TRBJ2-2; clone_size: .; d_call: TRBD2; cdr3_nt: TGTGCCAGCTCAAGCCCAGCGGGAACTAACACCGGGGAGCTGTTTTTT; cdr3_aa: CASSSPAGTNTGELFF
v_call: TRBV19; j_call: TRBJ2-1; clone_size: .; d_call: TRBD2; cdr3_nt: TGTGCCAGTAGTATTCGGACTAGCGGGGCCAATGAGCAGTTCTTC; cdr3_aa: CASSIRTSGANEQFF
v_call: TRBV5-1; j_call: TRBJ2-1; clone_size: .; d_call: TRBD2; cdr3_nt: TGCGCCAGCAGCCCTTCTAGCGGGAGAGGCAATGAGCAGTTCTTC; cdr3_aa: CASSPSSGRGNEQFF
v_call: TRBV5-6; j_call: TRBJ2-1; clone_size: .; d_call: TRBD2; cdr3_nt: TGTGCCAGCAGCGAGCGGGAGTTAAGGGAGCAGTTCTTC; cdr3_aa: CASSERELREQFF
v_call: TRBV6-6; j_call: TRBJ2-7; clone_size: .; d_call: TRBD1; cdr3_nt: TGTGCCAGCAGTTACGACCGACAGGGCCACGAGCAGTACTTC; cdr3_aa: CASSYDRQGHEQYF
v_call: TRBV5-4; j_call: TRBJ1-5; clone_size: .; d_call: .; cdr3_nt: TGTGCCAGCAGCTCTGGGCGGGGGGAGCCCCAGCATTTT; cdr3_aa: CASSSGRGEPQHF
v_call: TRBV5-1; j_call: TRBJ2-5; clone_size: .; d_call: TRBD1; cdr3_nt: TGCGCCAGCAGCCAGGGACAGGTCAGGGAGACCCAGTACTTC; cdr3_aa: CASSQGQVRETQYF
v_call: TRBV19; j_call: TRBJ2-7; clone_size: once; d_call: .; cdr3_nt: TGTGCCAGTAGCAAGGACAGCTCCTACGAGCAGTACTTC; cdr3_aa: CASSKDSSYEQYF
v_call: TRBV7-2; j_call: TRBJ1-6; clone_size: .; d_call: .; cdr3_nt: TGTGCCAGCAGCTCAGGGGTGGCCTCACCCCTCCACTTT; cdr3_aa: CASSSGVASPLHF
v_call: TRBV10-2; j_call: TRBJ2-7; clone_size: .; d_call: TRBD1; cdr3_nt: TGCGCCAGCACCCTGACAGGGATAATCGACGAGCAGTACTTC; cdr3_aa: CASTLTGIIDEQYF
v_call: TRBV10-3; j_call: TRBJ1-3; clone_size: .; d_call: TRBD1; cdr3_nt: TGTGCCATCAGTGAGAACCGGGACAGCGTTAGTTCTAAAAACACCATATATTTT; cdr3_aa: CAISENRDSVSSKNTIYF
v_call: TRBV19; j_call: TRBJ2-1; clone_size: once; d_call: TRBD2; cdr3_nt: TGTGCCAGTAGTATAGATGGGAGGGGTTCGACAAATGATGAGCAGTTCTTC; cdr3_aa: CASSIDGRGSTNDEQFF
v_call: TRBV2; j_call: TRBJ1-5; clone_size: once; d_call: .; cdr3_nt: TGTGCCAGCAGTGACAGGAGGCAGCCCCAGCATTTT; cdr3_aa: CASSDRRQPQHF
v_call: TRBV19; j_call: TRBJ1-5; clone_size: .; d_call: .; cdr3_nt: TGTGCCAGTAGTACACGGACTCCAACCTCAAATCAGCCCCAGCATTTT; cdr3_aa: CASSTRTPTSNQPQHF
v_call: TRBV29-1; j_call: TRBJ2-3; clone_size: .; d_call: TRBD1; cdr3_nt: TGCAGCGTTGGACAGGGGGCGCAAACAGATACGCAGTATTTT; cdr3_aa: CSVGQGAQTDTQYF
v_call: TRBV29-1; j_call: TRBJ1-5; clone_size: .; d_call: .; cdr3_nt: TGCAGCGTTGAGTCAGGGGACAATCAGCCCCAGCATTTT; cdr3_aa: CSVESGDNQPQHF
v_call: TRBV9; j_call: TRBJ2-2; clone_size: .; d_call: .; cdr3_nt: TGTGCCAGCAGCGTCGACACCGGGGAGCTGTTTTTT; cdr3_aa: CASSVDTGELFF
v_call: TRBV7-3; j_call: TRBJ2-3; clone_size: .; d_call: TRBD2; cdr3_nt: TGTGCCAGCAGCTTAGAAGGGAGCGGGACGGGGAGGGATACGCAGTATTTT; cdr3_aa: CASSLEGSGTGRDTQYF
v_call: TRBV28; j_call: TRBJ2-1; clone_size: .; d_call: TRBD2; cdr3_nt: TGTGCCAGCAGCGGACTAGCGGGAGGGCCCTACAATGAGCAGTTCTTC; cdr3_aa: CASSGLAGGPYNEQFF
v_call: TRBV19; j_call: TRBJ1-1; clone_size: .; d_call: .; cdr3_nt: TGTGCCAGTAGTATTTCCAGGGGCACTGAAGCTTTCTTT; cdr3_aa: CASSISRGTEAFF
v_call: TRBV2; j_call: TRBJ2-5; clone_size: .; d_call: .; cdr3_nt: TGTGCCAGCAGTGGATTACAGGGCCGCGAGACCCAGTACTTC; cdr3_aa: CASSGLQGRETQYF
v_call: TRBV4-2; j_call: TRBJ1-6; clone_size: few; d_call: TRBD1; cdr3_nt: TGTGCCAGCAGCCAAAACTCGCAAGACAGGGTTTCACCCCTCCACTTT; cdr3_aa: CASSQNSQDRVSPLHF
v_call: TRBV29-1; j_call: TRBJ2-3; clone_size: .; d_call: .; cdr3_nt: TGCAGCGTTGAAGTTGCGCGTCCAGATACGCAGTATTTT; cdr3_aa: CSVEVARPDTQYF
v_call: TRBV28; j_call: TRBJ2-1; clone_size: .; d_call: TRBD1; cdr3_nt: TGTGCCAGCAGTTTGTACAGGGGGACAAGCAGGCTTGAGCAGTTCTTC; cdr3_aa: CASSLYRGTSRLEQFF
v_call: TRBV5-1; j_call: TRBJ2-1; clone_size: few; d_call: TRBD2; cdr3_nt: TGCGCCAGCAGCTCGGGACTAGCGGGGGCCCAGCAGTTCTTC; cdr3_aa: CASSSGLAGAQQFF